This T cell receptor (beta chain) was found in a study of blood T cell repertoires in COVID-19. Source study methods: Estimation of nucleated cell counts was performed using reference gene primer amplification. Assay: immunoSEQ multiplex PCR; the TCRdb copy retains only in-frame clones and omits some. V and J calls and clone size are copied from that table; D and trimming were computed from the DNA. The data hold tens of thousands of clones, with roughly 84% observed a single time. The CDR3 covers 16 residues. Germline V gene sequence: CDR1 SGHNT, CDR2 YENEEA. V lost 4 bases and J lost 0, with 15 bases in between.

This sequence joins TRBV11-3 and TRBJ2-5; weak D call: TRBD2 (8 bases). Sequencing input: peripheral blood. This TCR was recovered from an elderly man with active COVID-19. The CDR3 DNA reads as TGTGCCAGCAGCTCCCGGGAGGGGGCTTACCAAGAGACCCAGTACTTC. It translates to CASSSREGAYQETQYF. The entire variable domain, with the rest obtained from reference TRBV11-3 and TRBJ2-5, is as follows: EAGVVQSPRYKIIEKKQPVAFWCNPISGHNTLYWYLQNLGQGPELLIRYENEEAVDDSQLPKDRFSAERLKGVDSTLKIQPAELGDSAVYLCASSSREGAYQETQYFGPGTRLLVL.